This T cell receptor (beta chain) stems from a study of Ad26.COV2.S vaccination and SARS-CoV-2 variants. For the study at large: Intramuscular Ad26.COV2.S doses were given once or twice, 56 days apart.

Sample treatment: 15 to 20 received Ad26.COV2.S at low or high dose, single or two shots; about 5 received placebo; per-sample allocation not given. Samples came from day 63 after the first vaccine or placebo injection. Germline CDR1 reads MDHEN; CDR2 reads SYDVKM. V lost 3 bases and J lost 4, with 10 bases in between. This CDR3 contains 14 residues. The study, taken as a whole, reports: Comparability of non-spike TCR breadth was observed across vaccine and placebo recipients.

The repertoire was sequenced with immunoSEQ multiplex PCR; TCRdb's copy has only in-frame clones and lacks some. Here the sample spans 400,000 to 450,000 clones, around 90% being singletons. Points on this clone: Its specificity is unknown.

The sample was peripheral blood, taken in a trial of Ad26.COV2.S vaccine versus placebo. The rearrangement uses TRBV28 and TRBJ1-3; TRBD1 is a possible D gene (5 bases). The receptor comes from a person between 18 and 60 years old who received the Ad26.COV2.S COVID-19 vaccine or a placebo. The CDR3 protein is CASSFNSGGNTIYF. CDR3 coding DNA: TGTGCCAGCAGTTTTAATTCAGGGGGAAACACCATATATTTT.